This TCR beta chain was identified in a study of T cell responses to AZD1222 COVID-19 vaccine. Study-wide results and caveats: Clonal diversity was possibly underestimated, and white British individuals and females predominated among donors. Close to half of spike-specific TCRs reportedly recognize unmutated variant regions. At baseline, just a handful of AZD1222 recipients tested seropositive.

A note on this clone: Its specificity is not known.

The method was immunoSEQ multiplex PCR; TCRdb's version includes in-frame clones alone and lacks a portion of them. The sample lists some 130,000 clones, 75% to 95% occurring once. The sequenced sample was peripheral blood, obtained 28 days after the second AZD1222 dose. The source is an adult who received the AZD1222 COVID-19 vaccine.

CDR3 DNA sequence: TGTGCCTCTCTGAGTCCGGAGGCTGAAGCTTTCTTT. Protein sequence: CASLSPEAEAFF. The chain is built from TRBV7-3 and TRBJ1-1; D call uncertain. The V gene's germline CDR1 is SGHTA and CDR2 FQGTGA. CDR3 size: 12 residues. V was clipped by 11 bases and J by 6 bases, with 16 bases between them.